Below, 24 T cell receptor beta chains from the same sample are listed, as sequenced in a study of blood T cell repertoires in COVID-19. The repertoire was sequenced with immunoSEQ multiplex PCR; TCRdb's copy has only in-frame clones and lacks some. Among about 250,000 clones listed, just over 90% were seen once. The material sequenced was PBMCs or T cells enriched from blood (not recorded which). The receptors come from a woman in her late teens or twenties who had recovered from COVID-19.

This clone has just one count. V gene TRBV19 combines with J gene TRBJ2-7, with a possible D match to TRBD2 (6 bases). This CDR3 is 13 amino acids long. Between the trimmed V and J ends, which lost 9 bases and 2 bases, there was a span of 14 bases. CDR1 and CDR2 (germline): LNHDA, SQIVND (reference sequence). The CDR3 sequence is CARIGSRAYEQYF. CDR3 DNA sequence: TGTGCCAGGATCGGGAGTCGTGCCTACGAGCAGTACTTC.

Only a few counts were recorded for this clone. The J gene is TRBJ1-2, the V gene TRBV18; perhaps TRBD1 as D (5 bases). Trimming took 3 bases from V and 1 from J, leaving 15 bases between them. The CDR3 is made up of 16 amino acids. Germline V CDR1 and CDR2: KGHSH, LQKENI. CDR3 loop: CASSPPRGGDNYGYTF. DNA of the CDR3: TGTGCCAGCTCACCTCCCAGAGGAGGGGATAACTATGGCTACACCTTC.

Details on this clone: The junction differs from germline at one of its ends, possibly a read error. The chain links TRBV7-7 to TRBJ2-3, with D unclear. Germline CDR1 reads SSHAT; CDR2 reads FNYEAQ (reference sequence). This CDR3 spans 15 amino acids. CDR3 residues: CASSLRGGSTDTQYF. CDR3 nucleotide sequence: TGTGCTAGCAGCTTACGCGGCGGATCCACAGATACGCAGTATTTT.

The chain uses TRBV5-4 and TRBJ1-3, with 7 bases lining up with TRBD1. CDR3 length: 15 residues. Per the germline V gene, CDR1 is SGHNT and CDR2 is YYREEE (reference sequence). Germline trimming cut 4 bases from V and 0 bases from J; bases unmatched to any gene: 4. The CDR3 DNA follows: TGTGCCAGCAGCCAGGGGGACAGCTCTGGAAACACCATATATTTT. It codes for CASSQGDSSGNTIYF.

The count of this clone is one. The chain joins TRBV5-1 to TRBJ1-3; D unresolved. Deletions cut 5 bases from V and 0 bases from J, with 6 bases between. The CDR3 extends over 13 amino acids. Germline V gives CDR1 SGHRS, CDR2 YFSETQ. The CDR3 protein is CASRASSGNTIYF. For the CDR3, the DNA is TGCGCCAGCAGGGCTAGCTCTGGAAACACCATATATTTT.

The CDR3 DNA reads TGCGCCAGCAGCCAAGATTCCCAGGGGATCTATGGCTACACCTTC. Protein: CASSQDSQGIYGYTF. This chain connects TRBV4-1 to TRBJ1-2; the D gene is possibly TRBD1 (6 bases). V dropped 0 bases and J dropped 4 bases, with 12 bases sitting between them. CDR1 MGHRA and CDR2 YSYEKL come from the germline V gene. The CDR3 covers 15 residues.

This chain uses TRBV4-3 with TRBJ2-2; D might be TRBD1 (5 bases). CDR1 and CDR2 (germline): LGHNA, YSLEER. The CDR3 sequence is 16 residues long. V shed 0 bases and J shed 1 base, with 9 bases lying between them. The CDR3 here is CASSQDGARNTGELFF. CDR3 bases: TGCGCCAGCAGCCAAGATGGGGCGAGGAACACCGGGGAGCTGTTTTTT.

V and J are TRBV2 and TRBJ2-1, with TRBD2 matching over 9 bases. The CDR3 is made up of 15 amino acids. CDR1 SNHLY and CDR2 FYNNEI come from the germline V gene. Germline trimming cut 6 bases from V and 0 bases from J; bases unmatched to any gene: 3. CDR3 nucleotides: TGTGCCAGCAGGGTGACTAGCGGCTCCTACAATGAGCAGTTCTTC. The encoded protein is CASRVTSGSYNEQFF.

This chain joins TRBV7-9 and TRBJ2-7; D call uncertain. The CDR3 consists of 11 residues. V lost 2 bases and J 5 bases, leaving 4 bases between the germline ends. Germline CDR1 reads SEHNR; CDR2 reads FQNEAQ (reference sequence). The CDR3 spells CASSLSDEQYF. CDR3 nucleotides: TGTGCCAGCAGCTTATCTGACGAGCAGTACTTC.

DNA of the CDR3: TGTGCCAGCAGCCCTCGAGGGGGGAACACTGAAGCTTTCTTT. Its translation: CASSPRGGNTEAFF. The rearrangement uses TRBV9 and TRBJ1-1, with D possibly being TRBD1 (6 bases). V lost 4 bases to trimming and J lost 1 base, with 11 bases between them. Germline lookup yields CDR1 SGDLS and CDR2 YYNGEE. The CDR3 length is 14 residues.

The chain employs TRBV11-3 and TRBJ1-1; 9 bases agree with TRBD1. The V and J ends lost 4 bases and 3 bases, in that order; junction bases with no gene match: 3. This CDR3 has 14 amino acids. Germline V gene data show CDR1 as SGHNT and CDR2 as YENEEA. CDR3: CASSSRQGDTEAFF. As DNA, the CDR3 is TGTGCCAGCAGCTCAAGACAGGGGGACACTGAAGCTTTCTTT. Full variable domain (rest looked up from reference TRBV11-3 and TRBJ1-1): EAGVVQSPRYKIIEKKQPVAFWCNPISGHNTLYWYLQNLGQGPELLIRYENEEAVDDSQLPKDRFSAERLKGVDSTLKIQPAELGDSAVYLCASSSRQGDTEAFFGQGTRLTVV.

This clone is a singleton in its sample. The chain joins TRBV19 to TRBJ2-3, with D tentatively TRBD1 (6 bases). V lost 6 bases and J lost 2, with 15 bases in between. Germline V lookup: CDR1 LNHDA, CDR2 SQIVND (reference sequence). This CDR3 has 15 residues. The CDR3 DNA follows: TGTGCCAGTAGCCGTAGTGGGGGCTTCACAGATACGCAGTATTTT. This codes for CASSRSGGFTDTQYF.

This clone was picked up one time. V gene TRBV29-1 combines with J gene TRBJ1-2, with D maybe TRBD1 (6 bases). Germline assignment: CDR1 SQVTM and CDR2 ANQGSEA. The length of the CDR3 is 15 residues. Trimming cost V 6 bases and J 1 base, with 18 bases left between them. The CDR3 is CSVTRFGDNNYGYTF. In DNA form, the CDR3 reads TGCAGCGTGACCAGGTTTGGGGACAATAACTATGGCTACACCTTC.

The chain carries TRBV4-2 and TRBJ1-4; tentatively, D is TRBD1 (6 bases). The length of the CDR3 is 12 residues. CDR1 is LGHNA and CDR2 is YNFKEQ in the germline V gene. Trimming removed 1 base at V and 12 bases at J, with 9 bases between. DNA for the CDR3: TGTGCCAGCAGCCAAGGGCAGGGGCAACTGTTTTTT. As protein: CASSQGQGQLFF.

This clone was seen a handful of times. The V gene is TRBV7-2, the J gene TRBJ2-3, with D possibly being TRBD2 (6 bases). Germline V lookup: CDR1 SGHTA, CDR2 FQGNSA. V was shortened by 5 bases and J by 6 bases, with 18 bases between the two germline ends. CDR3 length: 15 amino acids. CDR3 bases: TGTGCCAGCAGCCAGGGCCTAGCGAATATGGATACGCAGTATTTT. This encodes CASSQGLANMDTQYF.

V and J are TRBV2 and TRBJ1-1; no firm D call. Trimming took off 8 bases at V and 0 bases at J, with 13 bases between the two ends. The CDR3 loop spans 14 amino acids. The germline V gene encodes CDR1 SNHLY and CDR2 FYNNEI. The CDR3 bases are TGTGCCAGCGCGGCAGCGGCAATGAACACTGAAGCTTTCTTT. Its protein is CASAAAAMNTEAFF.

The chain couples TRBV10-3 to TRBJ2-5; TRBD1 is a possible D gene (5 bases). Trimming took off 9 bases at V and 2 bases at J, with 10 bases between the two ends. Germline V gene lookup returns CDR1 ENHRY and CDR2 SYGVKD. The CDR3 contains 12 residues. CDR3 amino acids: CAIRGLQETQYF. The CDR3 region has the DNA TGTGCCATAAGGGGCCTACAAGAGACCCAGTACTTC.

The CDR3 here is CASSPGPDRAGYTF. The CDR3, as DNA: TGTGCCAGCAGCCCTGGCCCGGACAGGGCTGGCTACACCTTC. The chain has TRBV7-9 and TRBJ1-2; 8 bases are shared with TRBD1. Germline CDR1 and CDR2: SEHNR and FQNEAQ (reference sequence). The CDR3 spans 14 residues. V dropped 5 bases and J dropped 7; count of bases not matched to a gene: 9.

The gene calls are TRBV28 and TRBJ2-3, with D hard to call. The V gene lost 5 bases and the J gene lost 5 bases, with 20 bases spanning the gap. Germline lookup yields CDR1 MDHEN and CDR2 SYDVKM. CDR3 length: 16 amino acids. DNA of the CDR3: TGTGCCAGCAGTCCCGGAGCTTTCACTTTGCTAGATACGCAGTATTTT. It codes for CASSPGAFTLLDTQYF.

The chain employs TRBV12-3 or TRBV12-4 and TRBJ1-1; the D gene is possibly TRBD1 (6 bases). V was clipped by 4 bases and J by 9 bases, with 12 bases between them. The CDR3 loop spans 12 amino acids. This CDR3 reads CASSSPDSKAFF. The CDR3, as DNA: TGTGCCAGCAGTTCCCCGGACAGCAAAGCTTTCTTT.

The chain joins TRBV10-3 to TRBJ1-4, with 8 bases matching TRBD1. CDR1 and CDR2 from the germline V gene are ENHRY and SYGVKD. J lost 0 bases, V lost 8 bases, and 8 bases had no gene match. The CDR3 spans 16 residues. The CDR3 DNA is TGTGCCATCGGTACAGGGGGGACGGCAACTAATGAAAAACTGTTTTTT. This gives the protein CAIGTGGTATNEKLFF.

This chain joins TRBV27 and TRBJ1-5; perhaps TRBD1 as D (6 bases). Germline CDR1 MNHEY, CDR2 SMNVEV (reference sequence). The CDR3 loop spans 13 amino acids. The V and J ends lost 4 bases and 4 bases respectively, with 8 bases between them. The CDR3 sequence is CASSSTGNQPQHF. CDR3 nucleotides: TGTGCCAGCAGTTCTACAGGGAATCAGCCCCAGCATTTT.

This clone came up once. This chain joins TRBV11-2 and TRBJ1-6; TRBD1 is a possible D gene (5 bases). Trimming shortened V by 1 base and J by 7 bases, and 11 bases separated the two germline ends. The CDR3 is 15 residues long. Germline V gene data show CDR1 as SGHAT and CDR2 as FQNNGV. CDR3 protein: CASSLVAGYNSPLHF. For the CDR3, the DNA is TGTGCCAGCAGCTTAGTTGCAGGGTACAATTCACCCCTCCACTTT.

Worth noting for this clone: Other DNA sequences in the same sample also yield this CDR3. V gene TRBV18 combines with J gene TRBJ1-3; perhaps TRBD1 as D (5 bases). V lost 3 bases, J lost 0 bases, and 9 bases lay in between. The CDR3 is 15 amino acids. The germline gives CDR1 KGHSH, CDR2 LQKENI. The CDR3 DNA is TGTGCCAGCTCACCGGGACTGGACTCTGGAAACACCATATATTTT. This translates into CASSPGLDSGNTIYF.